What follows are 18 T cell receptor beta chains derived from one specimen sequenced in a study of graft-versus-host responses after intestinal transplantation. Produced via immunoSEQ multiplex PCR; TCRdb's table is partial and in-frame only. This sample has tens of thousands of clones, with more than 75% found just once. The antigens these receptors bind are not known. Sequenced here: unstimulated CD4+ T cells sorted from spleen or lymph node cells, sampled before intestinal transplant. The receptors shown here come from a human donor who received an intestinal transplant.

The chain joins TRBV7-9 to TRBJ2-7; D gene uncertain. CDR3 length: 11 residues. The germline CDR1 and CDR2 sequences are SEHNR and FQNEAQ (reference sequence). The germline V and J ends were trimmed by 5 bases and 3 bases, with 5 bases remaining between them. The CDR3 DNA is TGTGCCAGCAGCCCACTCTACGAGCAGTACTTC. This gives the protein CASSPLYEQYF.

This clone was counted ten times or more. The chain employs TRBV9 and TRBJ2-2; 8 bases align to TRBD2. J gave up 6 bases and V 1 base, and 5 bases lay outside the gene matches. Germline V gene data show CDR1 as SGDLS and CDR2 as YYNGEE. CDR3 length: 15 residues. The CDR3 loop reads CASSVYGGASGELFF. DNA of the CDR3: TGTGCCAGCAGCGTATACGGGGGGGCTTCCGGGGAGCTGTTTTTT.

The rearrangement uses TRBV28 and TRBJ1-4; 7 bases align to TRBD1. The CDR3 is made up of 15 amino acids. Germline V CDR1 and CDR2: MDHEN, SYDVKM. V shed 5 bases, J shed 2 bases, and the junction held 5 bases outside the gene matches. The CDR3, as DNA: TGTGCCAGCAGTCGTTTGACAGGGACTAATGAAAAACTGTTTTTT. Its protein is CASSRLTGTNEKLFF.

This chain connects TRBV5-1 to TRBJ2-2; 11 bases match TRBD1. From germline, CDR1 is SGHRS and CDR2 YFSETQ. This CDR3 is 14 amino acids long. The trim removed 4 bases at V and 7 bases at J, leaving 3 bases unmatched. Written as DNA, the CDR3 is TGCGCCAGCAGCCAGGGACAGGGGGTCGGGGAGCTGTTTTTT. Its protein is CASSQGQGVGELFF.

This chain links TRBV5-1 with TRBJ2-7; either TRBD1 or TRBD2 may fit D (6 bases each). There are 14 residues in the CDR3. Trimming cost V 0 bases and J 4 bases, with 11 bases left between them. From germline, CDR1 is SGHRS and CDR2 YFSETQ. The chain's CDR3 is CASSLVGGGYEQYF. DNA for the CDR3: TGCGCCAGCAGCTTGGTCGGGGGCGGATACGAGCAGTACTTC.

The CDR3 spells CASSLVPGLAGSDTQYF. The CDR3 nucleotides read TGCGCCAGCAGCTTGGTACCGGGACTAGCGGGTTCAGATACGCAGTATTTT. The gene calls are TRBV5-1 and TRBJ2-3; 12 positions match TRBD2. The CDR3 is 17 residues long. J gave up 4 bases and V 0 bases, and 6 bases lay outside the gene matches. Germline V CDR1 and CDR2: SGHRS, YFSETQ.

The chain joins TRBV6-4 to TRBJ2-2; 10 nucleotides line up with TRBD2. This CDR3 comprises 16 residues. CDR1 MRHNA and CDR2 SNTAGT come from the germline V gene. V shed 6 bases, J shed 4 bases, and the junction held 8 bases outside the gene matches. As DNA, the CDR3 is TGTGCCAGCAGAGTCGGACTAGCGGTAGCCACCGGGGAGCTGTTTTTT. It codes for CASRVGLAVATGELFF.

The CDR3 protein is CASSTQFYEQYF. CDR3 bases: TGTGCCAGCAGCACACAGTTTTACGAGCAGTACTTC. This sequence joins TRBV7-9 and TRBJ2-7; unclear D gene. Germline V gene lookup returns CDR1 SEHNR and CDR2 FQNEAQ (reference sequence). CDR3 length: 12 residues. Trimming took 5 bases from V and 4 from J, leaving 9 bases between them. The full variable domain, in which reference TRBV7-9 and TRBJ2-7 provide the parts outside the CDR3, is DTGVSQNPRHKITKRGQNVTFRCDPISEHNRLYWYRQTLGQGPEFLTYFQNEAQLEKSRLLSDRFSAERPKGSFSTLEIQRTEQGDSAMYLCASSTQFYEQYFGPGTRLTVT.

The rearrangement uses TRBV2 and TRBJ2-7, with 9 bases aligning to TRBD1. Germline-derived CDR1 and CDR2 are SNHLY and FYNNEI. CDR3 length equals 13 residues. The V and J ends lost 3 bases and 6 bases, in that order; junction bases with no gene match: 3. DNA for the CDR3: TGTGCCAGCAGTGAGGACAGGGGAGGCGAGCAGTACTTC. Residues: CASSEDRGGEQYF.

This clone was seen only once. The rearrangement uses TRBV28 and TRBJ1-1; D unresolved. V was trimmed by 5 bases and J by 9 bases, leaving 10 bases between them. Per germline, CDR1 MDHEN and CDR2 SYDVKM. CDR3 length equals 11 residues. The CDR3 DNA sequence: TGTGCCAGCAGTCCGGACGGGAAAGCTTTCTTT. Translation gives CASSPDGKAFF.

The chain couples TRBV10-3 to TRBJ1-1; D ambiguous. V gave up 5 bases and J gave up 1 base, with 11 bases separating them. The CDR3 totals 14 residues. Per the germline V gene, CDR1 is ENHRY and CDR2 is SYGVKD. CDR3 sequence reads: CAISYGGGNTEAFF. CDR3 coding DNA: TGTGCCATCAGTTACGGAGGAGGGAACACTGAAGCTTTCTTT.

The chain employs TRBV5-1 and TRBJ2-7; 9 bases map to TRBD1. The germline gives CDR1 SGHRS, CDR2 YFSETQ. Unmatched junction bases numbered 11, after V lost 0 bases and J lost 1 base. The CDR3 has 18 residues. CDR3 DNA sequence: TGCGCCAGCAGCTTGGTGGGGGGACAGGGACGTATATCCTACGAGCAGTACTTC. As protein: CASSLVGGQGRISYEQYF.

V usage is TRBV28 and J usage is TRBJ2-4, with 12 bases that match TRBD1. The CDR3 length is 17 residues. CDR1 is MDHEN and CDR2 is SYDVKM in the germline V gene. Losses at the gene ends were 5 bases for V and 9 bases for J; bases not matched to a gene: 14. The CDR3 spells CASSTLTGTGGRGIQYF. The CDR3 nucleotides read TGTGCCAGCAGTACCCTCACCGGGACAGGGGGCCGCGGCATTCAGTACTTC.

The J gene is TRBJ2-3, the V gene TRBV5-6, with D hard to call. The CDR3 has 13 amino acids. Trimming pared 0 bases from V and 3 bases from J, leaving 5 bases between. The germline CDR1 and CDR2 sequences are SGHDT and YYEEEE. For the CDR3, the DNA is TGTGCCAGCAGCTTGGATCGAACAGATACGCAGTATTTT. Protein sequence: CASSLDRTDTQYF.

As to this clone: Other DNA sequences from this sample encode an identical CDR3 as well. CDR3 nucleotide sequence: TGCGCCAGCAGTGAGTCGGGGCTCGGGTCCTACGAGCAGTACTTC. Translating it yields CASSESGLGSYEQYF. This chain connects TRBV10-2 to TRBJ2-7; TRBD1 is a possible D gene (5 bases). CDR3 size: 15 residues. Germline V lookup: CDR1 WSHSY, CDR2 SAAADI. V lost 0 bases and J 1 base, leaving 10 bases between the germline ends.

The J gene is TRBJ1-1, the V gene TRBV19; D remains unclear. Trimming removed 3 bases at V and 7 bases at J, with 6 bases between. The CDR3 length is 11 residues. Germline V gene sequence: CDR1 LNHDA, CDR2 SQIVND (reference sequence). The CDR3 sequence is CASSIGFEAFF. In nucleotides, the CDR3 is TGTGCCAGTAGTATTGGTTTTGAAGCTTTCTTT.

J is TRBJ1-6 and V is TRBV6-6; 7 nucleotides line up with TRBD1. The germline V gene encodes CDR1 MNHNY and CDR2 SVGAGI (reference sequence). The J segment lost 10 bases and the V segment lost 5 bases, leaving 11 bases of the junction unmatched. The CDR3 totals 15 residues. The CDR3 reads CASSTTGLSRSPLHF. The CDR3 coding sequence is TGTGCCAGCAGTACGACAGGGCTTTCTAGATCACCCCTCCACTTT.

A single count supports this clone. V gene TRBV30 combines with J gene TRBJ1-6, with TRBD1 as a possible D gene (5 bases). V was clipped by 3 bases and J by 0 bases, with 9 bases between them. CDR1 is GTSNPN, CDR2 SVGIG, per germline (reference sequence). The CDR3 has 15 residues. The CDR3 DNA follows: TGTGCCTGGAGGGCAGACAGCTCCTATAATTCACCCCTCCACTTT. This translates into CAWRADSSYNSPLHF.